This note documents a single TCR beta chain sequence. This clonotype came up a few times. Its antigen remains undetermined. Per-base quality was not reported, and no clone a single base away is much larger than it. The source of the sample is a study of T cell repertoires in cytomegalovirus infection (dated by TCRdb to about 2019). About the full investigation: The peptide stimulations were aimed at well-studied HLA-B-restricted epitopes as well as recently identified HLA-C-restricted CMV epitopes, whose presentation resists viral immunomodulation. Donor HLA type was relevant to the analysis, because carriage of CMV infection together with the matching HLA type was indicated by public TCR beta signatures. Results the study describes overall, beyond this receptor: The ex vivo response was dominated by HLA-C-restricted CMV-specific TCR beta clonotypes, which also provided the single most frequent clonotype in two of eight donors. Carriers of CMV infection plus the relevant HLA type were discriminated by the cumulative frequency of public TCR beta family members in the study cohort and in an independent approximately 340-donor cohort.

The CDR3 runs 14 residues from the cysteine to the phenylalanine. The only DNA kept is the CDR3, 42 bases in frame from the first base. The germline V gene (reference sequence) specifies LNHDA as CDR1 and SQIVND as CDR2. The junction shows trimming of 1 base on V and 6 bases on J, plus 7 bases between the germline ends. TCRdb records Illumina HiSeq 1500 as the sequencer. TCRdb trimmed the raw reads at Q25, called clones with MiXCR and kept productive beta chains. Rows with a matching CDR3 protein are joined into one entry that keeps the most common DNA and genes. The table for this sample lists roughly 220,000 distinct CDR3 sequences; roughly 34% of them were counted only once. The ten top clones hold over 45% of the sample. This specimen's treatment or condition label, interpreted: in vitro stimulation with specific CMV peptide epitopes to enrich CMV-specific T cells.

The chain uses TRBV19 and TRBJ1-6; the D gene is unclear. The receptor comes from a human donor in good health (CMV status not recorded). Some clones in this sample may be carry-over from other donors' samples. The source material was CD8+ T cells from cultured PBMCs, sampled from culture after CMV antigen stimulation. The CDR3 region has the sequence CASSIGAPNSPLHF. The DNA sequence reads TGTGCCAGTAGTATAGGAGCACCTAATTCACCCCTCCACTTT.